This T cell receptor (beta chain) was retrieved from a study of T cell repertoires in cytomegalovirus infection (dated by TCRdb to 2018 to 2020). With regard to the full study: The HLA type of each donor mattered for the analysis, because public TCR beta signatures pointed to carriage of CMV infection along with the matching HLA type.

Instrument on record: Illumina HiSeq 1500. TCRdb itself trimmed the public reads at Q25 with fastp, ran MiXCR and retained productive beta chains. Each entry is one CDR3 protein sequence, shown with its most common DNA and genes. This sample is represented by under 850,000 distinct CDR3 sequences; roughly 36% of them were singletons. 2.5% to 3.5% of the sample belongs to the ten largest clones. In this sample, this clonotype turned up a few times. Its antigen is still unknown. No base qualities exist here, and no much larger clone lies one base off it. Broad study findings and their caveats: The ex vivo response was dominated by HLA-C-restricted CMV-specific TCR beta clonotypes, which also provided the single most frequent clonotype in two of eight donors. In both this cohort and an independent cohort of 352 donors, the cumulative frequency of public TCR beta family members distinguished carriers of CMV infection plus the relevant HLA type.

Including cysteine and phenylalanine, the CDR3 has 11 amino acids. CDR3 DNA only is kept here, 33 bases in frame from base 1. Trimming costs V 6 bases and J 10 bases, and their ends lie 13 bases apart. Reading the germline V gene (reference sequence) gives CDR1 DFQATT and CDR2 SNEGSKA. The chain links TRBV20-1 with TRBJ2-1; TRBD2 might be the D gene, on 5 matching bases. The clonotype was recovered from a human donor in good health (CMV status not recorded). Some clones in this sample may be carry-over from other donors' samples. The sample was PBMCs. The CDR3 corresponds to CSALLDWEQFF. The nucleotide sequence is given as TGCAGTGCGCTACTAGATTGGGAGCAGTTCTTC.